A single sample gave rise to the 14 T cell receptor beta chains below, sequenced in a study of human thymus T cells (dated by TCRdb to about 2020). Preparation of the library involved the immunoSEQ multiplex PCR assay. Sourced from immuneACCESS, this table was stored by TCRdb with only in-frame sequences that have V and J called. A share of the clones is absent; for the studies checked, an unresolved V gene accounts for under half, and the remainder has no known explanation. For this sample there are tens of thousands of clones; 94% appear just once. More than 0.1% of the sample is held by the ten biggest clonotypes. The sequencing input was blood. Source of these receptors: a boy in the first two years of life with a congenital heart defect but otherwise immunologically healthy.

In nucleotides, the CDR3 is TGTGCCAGCAGCTTGGGGGACAGGGGGACTGAAGCTTTCTTT. Residues: CASSLGDRGTEAFF. The V gene is TRBV7-9, the J gene TRBJ1-1, with 11 bases lining up with TRBD1. The V segment lost 3 bases and the J segment 5 bases; nucleotides outside the gene matches: 2. The CDR3 runs to 14 residues. Per the germline V gene, CDR1 is SEHNR and CDR2 is FQNEAQ (reference sequence). Looking up the rest from reference TRBV7-9 and TRBJ1-1 gives the full variable domain: DTGVSQNPRHKITKRGQNVTFRCDPISEHNRLYWYRQTLGQGPEFLTYFQNEAQLEKSRLLSDRFSAERPKGSFSTLEIQRTEQGDSAMYLCASSLGDRGTEAFFGQGTRLTVV.

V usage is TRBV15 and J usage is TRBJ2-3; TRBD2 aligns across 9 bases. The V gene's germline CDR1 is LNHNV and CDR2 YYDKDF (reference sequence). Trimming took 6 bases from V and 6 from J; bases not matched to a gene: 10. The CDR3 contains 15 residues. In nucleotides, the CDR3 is TGTGCCACCAGAAAGGGACTAGCCCCCGTGGATACGCAGTATTTT. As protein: CATRKGLAPVDTQYF.

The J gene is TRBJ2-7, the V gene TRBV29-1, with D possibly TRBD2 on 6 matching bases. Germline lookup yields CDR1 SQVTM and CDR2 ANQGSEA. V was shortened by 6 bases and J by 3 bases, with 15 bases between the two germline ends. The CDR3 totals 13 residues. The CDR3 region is CSVGRRVNYEQYF. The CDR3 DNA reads TGCAGCGTCGGGAGAAGGGTTAACTACGAGCAGTACTTC.

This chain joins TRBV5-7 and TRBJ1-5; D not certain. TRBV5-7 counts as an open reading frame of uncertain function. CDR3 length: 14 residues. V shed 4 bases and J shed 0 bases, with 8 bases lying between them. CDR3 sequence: CASSPPNSNQPQHF. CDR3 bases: TGTGCCAGCAGCCCCCCCAATAGCAATCAGCCCCAGCATTTT.

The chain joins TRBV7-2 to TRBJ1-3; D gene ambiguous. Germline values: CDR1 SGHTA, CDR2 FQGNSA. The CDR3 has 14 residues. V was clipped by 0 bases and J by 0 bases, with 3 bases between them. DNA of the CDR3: TGTGCCAGCAGCTTAGCAGTCTCTGGAAACACCATATATTTT. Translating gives CASSLAVSGNTIYF.

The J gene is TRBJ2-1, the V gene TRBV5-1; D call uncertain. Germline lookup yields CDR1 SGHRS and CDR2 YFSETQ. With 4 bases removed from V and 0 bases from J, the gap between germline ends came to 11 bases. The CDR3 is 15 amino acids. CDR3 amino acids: CASSPRTHSYNEQFF. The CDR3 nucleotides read TGCGCCAGCAGCCCACGGACCCACTCCTACAATGAGCAGTTCTTC.

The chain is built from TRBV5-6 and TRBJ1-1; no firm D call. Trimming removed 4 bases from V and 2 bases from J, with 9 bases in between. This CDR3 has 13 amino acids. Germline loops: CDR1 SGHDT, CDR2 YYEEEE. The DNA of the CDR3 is TGTGCCAGCAGCACCTCACCTAACACTGAAGCTTTCTTT. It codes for CASSTSPNTEAFF.

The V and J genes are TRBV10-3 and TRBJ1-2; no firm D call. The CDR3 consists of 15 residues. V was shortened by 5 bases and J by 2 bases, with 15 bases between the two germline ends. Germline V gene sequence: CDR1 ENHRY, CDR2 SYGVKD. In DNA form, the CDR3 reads TGTGCCATCAGTTTGGCCTACCGGCCCAACTATGGCTACACCTTC. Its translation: CAISLAYRPNYGYTF.

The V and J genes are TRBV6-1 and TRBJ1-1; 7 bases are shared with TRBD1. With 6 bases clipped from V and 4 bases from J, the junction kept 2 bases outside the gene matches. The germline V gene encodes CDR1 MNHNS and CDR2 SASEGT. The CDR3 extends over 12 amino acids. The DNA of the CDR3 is TGTGCCAGCAGACGACAGGGCACTGAAGCTTTCTTT. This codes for CASRRQGTEAFF.

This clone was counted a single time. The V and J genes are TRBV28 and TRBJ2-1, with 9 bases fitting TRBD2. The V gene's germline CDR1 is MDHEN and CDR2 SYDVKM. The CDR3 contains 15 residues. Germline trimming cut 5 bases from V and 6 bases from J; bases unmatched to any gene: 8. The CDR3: CASSALAGRGNEQFF. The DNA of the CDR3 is TGTGCCAGCAGTGCCCTAGCGGGGAGGGGCAATGAGCAGTTCTTC.

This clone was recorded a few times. CDR3 protein: CASSQQGEKLFF. The CDR3 DNA reads TGTGCCAGCAGCCAACAGGGAGAAAAACTGTTTTTT. The V and J genes are TRBV13 and TRBJ1-4; D is possibly TRBD1 (6 bases). The germline V gene has CDR1 PRHDT and CDR2 FYEKMQ (reference sequence). V lost 5 bases, J lost 8 bases, and 9 bases lay in between. CDR3 size: 12 residues.

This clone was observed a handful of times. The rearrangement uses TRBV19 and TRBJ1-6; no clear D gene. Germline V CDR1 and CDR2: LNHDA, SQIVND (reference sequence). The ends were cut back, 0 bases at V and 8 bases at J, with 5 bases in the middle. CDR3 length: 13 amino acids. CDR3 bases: TGTGCCAGTAGTATAGACAGATATTCACCCCTCCACTTT. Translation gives CASSIDRYSPLHF.

Written as DNA, the CDR3 is TGTGCCAGCAGCTTAGCAGGTTATAATGAAAAACTGTTTTTT. It is translated as CASSLAGYNEKLFF. The rearrangement links TRBV7-2 to TRBJ1-4; D is unclear. The germline CDR1 and CDR2 sequences are SGHTA and FQGNSA. The CDR3 has 14 amino acids. The V end was cut by 0 bases, the J end by 4 bases, with 6 bases between.

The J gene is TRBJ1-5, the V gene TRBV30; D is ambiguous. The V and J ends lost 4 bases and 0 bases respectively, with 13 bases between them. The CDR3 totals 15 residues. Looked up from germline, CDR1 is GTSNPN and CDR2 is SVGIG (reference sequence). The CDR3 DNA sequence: TGTGCCTGGAAACGCAGGAGAGCTAGCAATCAGCCCCAGCATTTT. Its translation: CAWKRRRASNQPQHF.